This entry is about one T cell receptor (beta chain). Original analysis: Reference gene primer amplification in the assay estimated nucleated cell counts. The protocol was immunoSEQ multiplex PCR, while the TCRdb copy is restricted to in-frame clones and leaves out a portion. The V and J calls and clone size come from that table; D and trimming were worked out from the DNA. The sample has some 130,000 clones, about 79% seen once; the top ten hold less than 20%. This sample stems from a study of blood T cell repertoires in COVID-19. Study as a whole: Spain, Italy and the United States supplied samples that represented acute and convalescent COVID-19.

CDR1 and CDR2 from the germline V gene are KGHSH and LQKENI. CDR3 size: 14 residues. The germline V and J ends were trimmed by 2 bases and 2 bases, with 8 bases remaining between them. The rearrangement joins TRBV18 to TRBJ2-3; no reliable D call. Material: peripheral blood. The origin of this receptor is a woman between 50 and 59 years old with acute or convalescent COVID-19. The CDR3 sequence: CASSPSPSTDTQYF. CDR3 coding DNA: TGTGCCAGCTCACCAAGCCCTTCCACAGATACGCAGTATTTT.